This T cell receptor (beta chain) appears in the sequencing data of a study of blood T cell repertoires in COVID-19. The overall study: COVID-19 samples collected from the United States, Italy and Spain covered acute and convalescent phases. T cells, B-cell-depleted T cells, or PBMCs provided the cDNA or gDNA that served as material.

As handled by the study authors: Nucleated cell number was recorded as an estimate derived from reference gene primer amplification. Assay used: immunoSEQ multiplex PCR; TCRdb lists only in-frame clones, some missing. That table gives V, J and clone size, and the DNA gave D and trimming. The sample shows about 290,000 clones, over 80% of them seen only once. This clonotype originated in a woman between 45 and 60 years old with active or convalescent COVID-19. Sequenced input: peripheral blood.

As DNA, the CDR3 is TGTGCCAGTAGTCGCACTCAAGACTACAATGAGCAGTTCTTC. Translating gives CASSRTQDYNEQFF. The chain is built from TRBV19 and TRBJ2-1; D unresolved. The V gene's germline CDR1 is LNHDA and CDR2 SQIVND (reference sequence). The CDR3 loop spans 14 amino acids. Deletions cut 5 bases from V and 3 bases from J, with 11 bases between. Looking up the rest from reference TRBV19 and TRBJ2-1 gives the full variable domain: DGGITQSPKYLFRKEGQNVTLSCEQNLNHDAMYWYRQDPGQGLRLIYYSQIVNDFQKGDIAEGYSVSREKKESFPLTVTSAQKNPTAFYLCASSRTQDYNEQFFGPGTRLTVL.